The 31 T cell receptor beta chains below all came from one sample that was sequenced in a study of T cell repertoires in cytomegalovirus infection. From the reads, TCRdb called clonotypes with MiXCR, one entry per CDR3 protein. Altogether around 900,000 distinct CDR3 sequences are present, around 30% being singletons, with the ten largest covering 11% to 15%. These receptors have no known antigen. The source was cultured CD8+ T cells from PBMCs, collected from culture after CMV antigen stimulation. Receptors were obtained from a human donor in good health (CMV status not recorded). Some clones in this sample may be carry-over from other donors' samples.

This clonotype was observed a handful of times. The chain links TRBV12-5 to TRBJ1-5; tentatively, D is TRBD1 (5 bases). Looked up from germline, CDR1 is LGHNT and CDR2 is FRNRAP. V was shortened by 5 bases and J by 3 bases, with 14 bases between the two germline ends. There are 15 residues in the CDR3. This CDR3 is CASGLDSALNQPQHF. In nucleotides, the CDR3 is TGTGCTAGTGGTCTAGACAGCGCCCTCAATCAGCCCCAGCATTTT.

This clonotype occurred a few times. This chain connects TRBV6-4 to TRBJ2-3, with a tentative D call TRBD1 (7 bases). Per germline, CDR1 MRHNA and CDR2 SNTAGT. The CDR3 is made up of 16 amino acids. V was clipped by 5 bases and J by 0 bases, with 15 bases between them. CDR3 sequence (DNA): TGTGCCAGCAGTCCGCAGACAGGGACTAGCACAGATACGCAGTATTTT. Encoded protein: CASSPQTGTSTDTQYF.

This clonotype has a handful of counts. This sequence joins TRBV18 and TRBJ2-7; 7 positions match TRBD2. The V gene end was trimmed by 0 bases and the J gene end by 0 bases; junction bases not matched to a gene: 8. Germline CDR1 KGHSH, CDR2 LQKENI. This CDR3 is 17 amino acids long. The CDR3 region is CASSPPPRGVSSYEQYV. CDR3 in DNA: TGTGCCAGCTCACCACCGCCCCGGGGGGTAAGCTCCTACGAGCAGTACGTC.

This clonotype has ten or more counts. The chain employs TRBV7-8 and TRBJ2-1, with TRBD1 matching 7 bases. This CDR3 has 12 residues. CDR1 is SGHVS and CDR2 is FQNEAQ in the germline V gene. Trimming at V came to 8 bases and at J to 4 bases, leaving 2 bases not matched to a gene. This CDR3 is CASGQAYNEQFF. The CDR3 coding sequence is TGTGCCAGCGGACAGGCATACAATGAGCAGTTCTTC.

In its sample, this clonotype was seen many times. This chain joins TRBV7-3 and TRBJ2-3; 13 bases fit TRBD2. Germline V gene lookup returns CDR1 SGHTA and CDR2 FQGTGA. CDR3 length: 16 amino acids. The J segment lost 4 bases and the V segment lost 4 bases, leaving 5 bases of the junction unmatched. CDR3 region: CASSSWTSGGSDTQYF. Written as DNA, the CDR3 is TGTGCCAGCAGCTCCTGGACTAGCGGGGGCTCAGATACGCAGTATTTT. Looking up the rest from reference TRBV7-3 and TRBJ2-3 gives the full variable domain: GAGVSQTPSNKVTEKGKYVELRCDPISGHTALYWYRQSLGQGPEFLIYFQGTGAADDSGLPNDRFFAVRPEGSVSTLKIQRTERGDSAVYLCASSSWTSGGSDTQYFGPGTRLTVL.

This chain links TRBV11-2 with TRBJ2-7; D is ambiguous. CDR1 is SGHAT and CDR2 is FQNNGV in the germline V gene. This CDR3 has 15 amino acids. The germline V and J ends were trimmed by 5 bases and 0 bases, with 14 bases remaining between them. The CDR3 DNA sequence: TGTGCCAGCAGCACCCGACTGAAGGGCTCCTACGAGCAGTACTTC. Translated: CASSTRLKGSYEQYF.

The CDR3 protein is CASSLESHLVYGYTF. Written as DNA, the CDR3 is TGTGCCAGCAGTTTAGAGAGCCATCTAGTGTATGGCTACACCTTC. This rearrangement joins TRBV12-3 or TRBV12-4 to TRBJ1-2; D is undetermined. CDR3 length equals 15 residues. Deletions cut 1 base from V and 5 bases from J, with 14 bases between.

This chain joins TRBV13 and TRBJ2-5; 7 bases match TRBD1. The CDR3 sequence is 15 residues long. The germline V gene has CDR1 PRHDT and CDR2 FYEKMQ (reference sequence). The trim removed 5 bases at V and 4 bases at J, leaving 10 bases unmatched. In nucleotides, the CDR3 is TGTGCCAGCAGCCCCGAGAAAGGGGGCCGAGAGACCCAGTACTTC. Amino acid sequence: CASSPEKGGRETQYF.

The genes are TRBV7-6 and TRBJ2-3; 10 nucleotides match TRBD2. CDR3 length: 17 residues. After removal of 4 bases from V and 4 bases from J, the junction contained 11 bases not matched to a gene. The germline CDR1 and CDR2 sequences are SGHVS and FNYEAQ. CDR3 sequence reads: CASSSLQAGGDADTQYF. CDR3 nucleotides: TGTGCCAGCAGCTCTTTACAAGCGGGGGGGGACGCAGATACGCAGTATTTT.

The chain combines TRBV6-2 or TRBV6-3 with TRBJ2-3; no reliable D call. The CDR3 consists of 15 residues. The germline V gene encodes CDR1 MNHEY and CDR2 SVGEGT. Trimming pared 3 bases from V and 4 bases from J, leaving 14 bases between. This chain's CDR3 is CASSYSEGSADTQYF. The DNA for the CDR3 is TGTGCCAGCAGTTATTCGGAAGGAAGTGCAGATACGCAGTATTTT.

This clonotype showed up just a few times. The chain is built from TRBV6-5 and TRBJ1-1; no definite D call. Germline V CDR1 and CDR2: MNHEY, SVGAGI. CDR3 length equals 13 residues. V was trimmed by 2 bases and J by 7 bases, leaving 11 bases between them. The CDR3 loop reads CASSYAGSFEAFF. The DNA of the CDR3 is TGTGCCAGCAGTTACGCTGGCAGCTTTGAAGCTTTCTTT.

This clonotype was counted only a few times. The chain couples TRBV18 to TRBJ1-5; no clear D. CDR3 length: 14 residues. Trimming shortened V by 6 bases and J by 3 bases, and 12 bases separated the two germline ends. CDR1 is KGHSH and CDR2 is LQKENI in the germline V gene. The CDR3 reads CASSPGLINQPQHF. The CDR3 DNA is TGTGCCAGCTCGCCCGGACTGATCAATCAGCCCCAGCATTTT.

This chain uses TRBV4-1 with TRBJ2-3; D gene ambiguous. Germline CDR1 reads MGHRA; CDR2 reads YSYEKL. The CDR3 consists of 17 residues. Trimming left V 4 bases short and J 2 bases short, with 19 bases between. CDR3 bases: TGCGCCAGCAGCCCCCCAAACTATCGCGGCTCCACAGATACGCAGTATTTT. As protein: CASSPPNYRGSTDTQYF.

The gene calls are TRBV12-3 or TRBV12-4 and TRBJ1-5; the D gene is possibly TRBD1 (5 bases). Trimming removed 3 bases from V and 2 bases from J, with 11 bases in between. The CDR3 has 15 residues. The CDR3 region has the DNA TGTGCCAGCAGTTTTCAGGGAGGGGGCAATCAGCCCCAGCATTTT. Its translation: CASSFQGGGNQPQHF.

V is TRBV4-2 and J is TRBJ1-4; weak D call: TRBD1 (5 bases). The CDR3 length is 17 residues. Per the germline V gene, CDR1 is LGHNA and CDR2 is YNFKEQ. V shed 0 bases and J shed 4 bases, with 15 bases lying between them. The CDR3 here is CASSQDSWQGNNEKLFF. The CDR3 DNA follows: TGTGCCAGCAGCCAAGATTCTTGGCAGGGCAATAATGAAAAACTGTTTTTT.

At least ten counts were recorded for this clonotype. The chain uses TRBV7-6 and TRBJ2-1, with 13 positions matching TRBD2. The germline V gene encodes CDR1 SGHVS and CDR2 FNYEAQ. The CDR3 is 17 amino acids. Germline trimming cut 5 bases from V and 0 bases from J; bases unmatched to any gene: 4. CDR3 amino acids: CASSPRTSGGSYNEQFF. The CDR3 DNA reads as TGTGCCAGCAGCCCAAGGACTAGCGGGGGCTCCTACAATGAGCAGTTCTTC.

The V and J genes are TRBV5-4 and TRBJ2-1; 7 nucleotides agree with TRBD2. The CDR3 totals 16 residues. The junction had 9 bases not matched to a gene; V was cut back by 2 bases and J by 4 bases. In germline, CDR1 is SGHNT, CDR2 YYREEE (reference sequence). The CDR3 sequence: CASSFTPLADYNEQFF. Written as DNA, the CDR3 is TGTGCCAGCAGCTTCACACCCCTAGCGGATTACAATGAGCAGTTCTTC. Based on the CDR3 plus reference TRBV5-4 and TRBJ2-1, the full variable domain is ETGVTQSPTHLIKTRGQQVTLRCSSQSGHNTVSWYQQALGQGPQFIFQYYREEENGRGNFPPRFSGLQFPNYSSELNVNALELDDSALYLCASSFTPLADYNEQFFGPGTRLTVL.

The chain joins TRBV5-4 to TRBJ2-7, with 8 bases aligning to TRBD1. Per the germline V gene, CDR1 is SGHNT and CDR2 is YYREEE (reference sequence). The V and J ends lost 4 bases and 11 bases, in that order; junction bases with no gene match: 5. CDR3 size: 11 residues. As DNA, the CDR3 is TGTGCCAGCAGCGCGGACAGGGAGGAGTACTTC. Amino acids: CASSADREEYF.

This clonotype occurred a few times. This chain connects TRBV27 to TRBJ1-1, with a tentative D call TRBD1 (5 bases). Trimming cost V 8 bases and J 2 bases, with 18 bases left between them. Looked up from germline, CDR1 is MNHEY and CDR2 is SMNVEV (reference sequence). This CDR3 comprises 15 residues. The CDR3, as DNA: TGTGCCAGCGCCTTGTGGCAGGGCGGAAACACTGAAGCTTTCTTT. Residues: CASALWQGGNTEAFF.

J is TRBJ2-7 and V is TRBV9, with D perhaps given as TRBD1 or TRBD2 (6 bases each). The CDR3 runs 16 residues. V was pared by 4 bases and J by 3 bases, with 20 bases between. From germline, CDR1 is SGDLS and CDR2 YYNGEE. CDR3 amino acids: CASSLSEGGKGYEQYF. The DNA of the CDR3 is TGTGCCAGCAGCTTATCCGAGGGGGGAAAGGGCTACGAGCAGTACTTC.

This clonotype was seen a handful of times. The rearrangement links TRBV7-8 to TRBJ1-5; 10 bases are a match to TRBD1. This CDR3 spans 16 amino acids. Germline trimming cut 3 bases from V and 4 bases from J; bases unmatched to any gene: 6. Germline values: CDR1 SGHVS, CDR2 FQNEAQ. CDR3 in DNA: TGTGCCAGCAGCTTGACAGGGGGCGCGGGAAATCAGCCCCAGCATTTT. Translating it yields CASSLTGGAGNQPQHF.

This clonotype has more than one count but fewer than ten. This chain joins TRBV27 and TRBJ2-4; D may be TRBD2 (6 bases). Germline V gene sequence: CDR1 MNHEY, CDR2 SMNVEV (reference sequence). CDR3 length: 14 amino acids. Between the trimmed V and J ends, which lost 6 bases and 0 bases, there was a span of 9 bases. This chain's CDR3 is CASRMGGAKNIQYF. CDR3 in DNA: TGTGCCAGCAGAATGGGGGGAGCCAAAAACATTCAGTACTTC.

A note on this clonotype: A read error may be the cause here, since a much bigger clone is one base away. The gene calls are TRBV6-2 or TRBV6-3 and TRBJ2-2; D remains ambiguous. The CDR3 covers 12 residues. From germline, CDR1 is MNHEY and CDR2 SVGEGT. V shed 6 bases and J shed 7 bases, with 9 bases lying between them. The CDR3 sequence is CASSLTDGELFF. In nucleotides, the CDR3 is TGTGCCAGCAGCTTAACTGACGGGGAGCTGTTTTTT.

The V call is TRBV28, the J call TRBJ2-7; no clear D. CDR3 size: 15 residues. The V and J ends lost 5 bases and 2 bases respectively, with 16 bases between them. Germline values: CDR1 MDHEN, CDR2 SYDVKM. CDR3 coding DNA: TGTGCCAGCAGTACGTTGTTTCGGGCGGCCTACGAGCAGTACGTC. Protein: CASSTLFRAAYEQYV.

This clonotype was seen more than once but under ten times. The V and J genes are TRBV12-5 and TRBJ2-5; D uncertain. The CDR3 consists of 14 residues. From germline, CDR1 is LGHNT and CDR2 FRNRAP. Trimming cost V 3 bases and J 1 base, with 9 bases left between them. The CDR3 loop is CASGLNSVQETQYF. The CDR3, as DNA: TGTGCTAGTGGTTTAAACAGCGTCCAAGAGACCCAGTACTTC.

In this sample, this clonotype turned up many times. The rearrangement uses TRBV19 and TRBJ2-3, with D hard to call. The V and J ends lost 7 bases and 3 bases respectively, with 23 bases between them. The CDR3 runs 17 residues. CDR1 and CDR2 from the germline V gene are LNHDA and SQIVND (reference sequence). CDR3 residues: CASTPRIGSRPTDTQYF. The CDR3 DNA is TGTGCCAGTACCCCGAGGATTGGGTCCCGACCAACAGATACGCAGTATTTT.

The chain joins TRBV29-1 to TRBJ1-2, with 9 bases fitting TRBD1. The CDR3 is 13 amino acids. CDR1 SQVTM and CDR2 ANQGSEA come from the germline V gene. The ends lost 6 bases at V and 8 bases at J; junction bases unmatched: 10. CDR3 in DNA: TGCAGCGTAGAGCCGGGACAGGGTTACGGCTACACCTTC. It specifies CSVEPGQGYGYTF.

This clonotype came up many times. The rearrangement joins TRBV12-3 or TRBV12-4 to TRBJ2-5, with 8 bases matching TRBD1. CDR3 size: 14 residues. With 3 bases clipped from V and 2 bases from J, the junction kept 2 bases outside the gene matches. For the CDR3, the DNA is TGTGCCAGCAGTTTGCAGGGGGCTCAAGAGACCCAGTACTTC. This translates into CASSLQGAQETQYF.

This clonotype was seen only a few times. The chain has TRBV12-3 or TRBV12-4 and TRBJ2-5; no definite D call. CDR3 length: 15 amino acids. V lost 6 bases and J lost 3, with 17 bases in between. The CDR3 reads CASSQSNILKETQYF. CDR3 nucleotide sequence: TGTGCCAGCAGCCAGAGTAATATTCTGAAAGAGACCCAGTACTTC.

The chain joins TRBV10-3 to TRBJ2-5; tentatively, D is TRBD2 (5 bases). This CDR3 comprises 13 residues. V was trimmed by 3 bases and J by 3 bases, leaving 8 bases between them. Germline assignment: CDR1 ENHRY and CDR2 SYGVKD. As DNA, the CDR3 is TGTGCCATCAGTGACCACGGGAAAGAGACCCAGTACTTC. This codes for CAISDHGKETQYF.

The chain has TRBV12-3 or TRBV12-4 and TRBJ1-1, with D perhaps TRBD1 (5 bases). The CDR3 has 15 residues. Trimming stripped 6 bases from V and 1 base from J, with 15 bases between. This chain's CDR3 is CASSPHGGGNTEAFF. CDR3 DNA sequence: TGTGCCAGCAGCCCCCATGGGGGGGGGAACACTGAAGCTTTCTTT.